Shown below are 20 T cell receptor beta chains from a single sample sequenced in a study of low-dose radiotherapy and immunotherapy resistance in tumors. Stated time point: after trial treatment. The treatment is: LDRT plus nivolumab, ipilimumab, low-dose cyclophosphamide and aspirin (RACIN trial). Amplification, which lasted 20 PCR cycles, used a constant-region primer and V-primer adapter to amplify TCRs. TCRdb reprocessed the reads with MiXCR, giving one entry per CDR3 protein. The table has approximately 52,000 distinct CDR3 sequences, around 34% seen once. The sequencing used PBMCs, collected after low-dose radiotherapy plus immunotherapy. These receptors were taken from a male donor with rectosigmoid adenocarcinoma.

The chain carries TRBV6-6 and TRBJ2-3, with TRBD2 matching over 10 bases. The CDR3 loop spans 15 amino acids. V lost 6 bases, J lost 3 bases, and 6 bases stayed unmatched. Germline V gene data show CDR1 as MNHNY and CDR2 as SVGAGI (reference sequence). CDR3 in DNA: TGTGCCAGCAGCGAACTAGCGGGACAGACAGATACGCAGTATTTT. Its translation: CASSELAGQTDTQYF.

This clonotype has only one observation. The V gene is TRBV12-3 or TRBV12-4, the J gene TRBJ2-2, with TRBD1 matching 8 bases. This CDR3 comprises 17 residues. V was pared by 3 bases and J by 6 bases, with 12 bases of the junction left unmatched. The CDR3 nucleotides are TGTGCCAGCAGTTTGAGGGCAGGGGGCGCTTCAGCCGGGGAGCTGTTTTTT. Protein: CASSLRAGGASAGELFF.

There are many counts of this clonotype. V is TRBV7-2 and J is TRBJ1-2; D is uncertain. V gave up 1 base and J gave up 8 bases, with 14 bases separating them. This CDR3 contains 14 residues. In germline, CDR1 is SGHTA, CDR2 FQGNSA. CDR3 nucleotide sequence: TGTGCCAGCAGCTTAGGAGGCGGACTTCAGGGCTACACCTTC. It yields the protein CASSLGGGLQGYTF.

This clonotype was seen once. The chain joins TRBV28 to TRBJ2-7; D unresolved. The germline V gene encodes CDR1 MDHEN and CDR2 SYDVKM. The ends were cut back, 2 bases at V and 2 bases at J, with 10 bases in the middle. The CDR3 extends over 14 amino acids. In nucleotides, the CDR3 is TGTGCCAGCAGTTTAAGCGTCAGAACCTACGAGCAGTACTTC. Its protein product is CASSLSVRTYEQYF.

J is TRBJ1-2 and V is TRBV19; D not resolved. Trimming pared 3 bases from V and 4 bases from J, leaving 15 bases between. Germline CDR1 and CDR2: LNHDA and SQIVND (reference sequence). The CDR3 runs to 15 residues. The CDR3, as DNA: TGTGCCAGTAGTATTACAGATAAGGGTGTCTATGGCTACACCTTC. This sequence encodes CASSITDKGVYGYTF.

The rearrangement uses TRBV6-2 or TRBV6-3 and TRBJ1-1; 8 bases agree with TRBD1. The CDR3 is 14 residues long. J lost 2 bases, V lost 7 bases, and 6 bases had no gene match. The germline CDR1 and CDR2 sequences are MNHEY and SVGEGT. CDR3: CASTRTGPNTEAFF. CDR3 in DNA: TGTGCCAGCACCCGGACAGGGCCTAACACTGAAGCTTTCTTT.

Concerning this clonotype: A far larger clone differs by one base, so this is likely a read error. The J gene is TRBJ1-2, the V gene TRBV11-2; no firm D call. The germline CDR1 and CDR2 sequences are SGHAT and FQNNGV. The CDR3 consists of 13 residues. Deletions cut 4 bases from V and 2 bases from J, with 8 bases between. The CDR3 spells CASSYGRNYGYTF. The CDR3 DNA reads as TGTGCCAGCAGCTACGGACGCAACTATGGCTACACCTTC.

There are many counts of this clonotype. This chain joins TRBV6-8 and TRBJ2-1, with 8 positions matching TRBD1. V shed 6 bases and J 6 bases; nucleotides not matched to a gene: 10. The germline gives CDR1 MNHGY, CDR2 SAAAGT. The CDR3 sequence is 15 residues long. CDR3 region: CASSRNRGVPNEQFF. Here the CDR3 DNA reads TGTGCCAGCAGCCGAAACAGGGGGGTTCCCAATGAGCAGTTCTTC.

This clonotype was seen many times. The genes are TRBV28 and TRBJ2-7; no reliable D call. Trimming took 6 bases from V and 6 from J, leaving 15 bases between them. There are 13 residues in the CDR3. The germline CDR1 and CDR2 sequences are MDHEN and SYDVKM. The CDR3 DNA follows: TGTGCCAGCAGGCTCCCTAAGGGCAGCGAGCAGTACTTC. As protein: CASRLPKGSEQYF.

This clonotype showed up just once. This likely stems from a read error, as it lies one base from a far larger clone. The gene calls are TRBV10-3 and TRBJ1-2; 8 positions match TRBD1. Germline V gene data show CDR1 as ENHRY and CDR2 as SYGVKD. This CDR3 spans 15 amino acids. V was clipped by 5 bases and J by 5 bases; unmatched bases: 10. DNA of the CDR3: TGTGCCATCAGTCCCCCCGGGACAGGCTATTATGGCTACACCTTC. Translation gives CAISPPGTGYYGYTF.

Concerning this clonotype itself: A far more abundant clone sits one base away, making this likely a read error. The V gene is TRBV7-7, the J gene TRBJ2-1, with TRBD1 matching 9 bases. The CDR3 consists of 15 residues. The V gene end was trimmed by 6 bases and the J gene end by 7 bases; junction bases not matched to a gene: 10. The germline V gene has CDR1 SSHAT and CDR2 FNYEAQ (reference sequence). CDR3 in DNA: TGTGCCAGCAGAGGGGTGGACAGGGGTTGGAATGAGCAGTTCTTC. It is translated as CASRGVDRGWNEQFF.

Many counts were recorded for this clonotype. This sequence joins TRBV2 and TRBJ2-1, with D uncertain. The V end was cut by 2 bases, the J end by 3 bases, with 11 bases between. The CDR3 totals 15 residues. Germline CDR1 reads SNHLY; CDR2 reads FYNNEI. CDR3 residues: CASSEQQTDYNEQFF. The CDR3 nucleotides read TGTGCCAGCAGTGAACAGCAAACTGACTACAATGAGCAGTTCTTC. The full variable domain, completed using reference TRBV2 and TRBJ2-1, is EPEVTQTPSHQVTQMGQEVILRCVPISNHLYFYWYRQILGQKVEFLVSFYNNEISEKSEIFDDQFSVERPDGSNFTLKIRSTKLEDSAMYFCASSEQQTDYNEQFFGPGTRLTVL.

The CDR3 is CASTVLRGGTEAFF. DNA for the CDR3: TGTGCCAGCACCGTTTTAAGGGGGGGCACTGAAGCTTTCTTT. This sequence joins TRBV28 and TRBJ1-1; TRBD1 might be the D (6 bases). V lost 7 bases to trimming and J lost 4 bases, with 16 bases between them. The CDR3 contains 14 residues. Germline V gene data show CDR1 as MDHEN and CDR2 as SYDVKM.

This clonotype occurred many times. The chain uses TRBV4-1 and TRBJ1-3, with 7 bases that match TRBD1. This CDR3 is 16 amino acids long. Germline V gives CDR1 MGHRA, CDR2 YSYEKL. Unmatched junction bases numbered 6, after V lost 1 base and J lost 3 bases. CDR3 sequence: CASSQVEGGFGNTIYF. CDR3 nucleotides: TGCGCCAGCAGCCAAGTTGAAGGGGGCTTTGGAAACACCATATATTTT.

The chain recombines TRBV2 with TRBJ1-5; unclear D gene. Trimming took off 1 base at V and 6 bases at J, with 4 bases between the two ends. Germline V gene data show CDR1 as SNHLY and CDR2 as FYNNEI. The CDR3 runs 12 residues. This chain's CDR3 is CASSEGVQPQHF. In DNA form, the CDR3 reads TGTGCCAGCAGTGAAGGCGTTCAGCCCCAGCATTTT.

This clonotype was counted ten times or more. The genes are TRBV11-2 and TRBJ1-6, with TRBD1 matching 7 bases. Germline-derived CDR1 and CDR2 are SGHAT and FQNNGV. The CDR3 is 16 residues long. The ends lost 5 bases at V and 7 bases at J; junction bases unmatched: 11. The CDR3 DNA reads as TGTGCCAGCAGCGCTCGACCGACAGGGAAGAATTCACCCCTCCACTTT. Translation: CASSARPTGKNSPLHF.

This clonotype has a count of ten or more. The rearrangement joins TRBV28 to TRBJ1-5, with TRBD1 matching over 10 bases. This CDR3 contains 18 residues. The germline V gene has CDR1 MDHEN and CDR2 SYDVKM. V was clipped by 3 bases and J by 0 bases; unmatched bases: 8. The CDR3 DNA reads TGTGCCAGCAGTTTTAGGGACAGGGGCCCTAATAGCAATCAGCCCCAGCATTTT. Protein: CASSFRDRGPNSNQPQHF.

This rearrangement joins TRBV29-1 to TRBJ2-3; D might be TRBD1 (6 bases). Germline assignment: CDR1 SQVTM and CDR2 ANQGSEA. Trimming removed 7 bases from V and 4 bases from J, with 18 bases in between. There are 14 residues in the CDR3. CDR3 in amino acids: CSAKRGSFADTQYF. DNA for the CDR3: TGCAGCGCCAAAAGGGGGAGTTTCGCAGATACGCAGTATTTT.

This clonotype was seen at least ten times. J is TRBJ1-4 and V is TRBV18, with D possibly matching TRBD1 (5 bases). The CDR3 covers 12 residues. V was cut by 3 bases and J by 8 bases, with 7 bases left in between. Germline values: CDR1 KGHSH, CDR2 LQKENI. The CDR3 coding sequence is TGTGCCAGCTCACCGTACAGGGAAAAACTGTTTTTT. This gives the protein CASSPYREKLFF.

The chain joins TRBV28 to TRBJ2-7; 7 bases line up with TRBD1. Germline CDR1 MDHEN, CDR2 SYDVKM. J was trimmed by 3 bases and V by 0 bases; bases with no gene match: 5. The CDR3 covers 15 residues. The CDR3 is CASSLWGQFYYEQYF. In DNA form, the CDR3 reads TGTGCCAGCAGTTTATGGGGACAGTTCTACTACGAGCAGTACTTC.